A selection of T cell receptor beta chains follows, all from one sample in a study of blood T cell repertoires in COVID-19. Sequencing used immunoSEQ multiplex PCR; TCRdb keeps in-frame clones, though not all of them. The table has about 73,000 clones, more than 70% seen once. The sequenced sample was peripheral blood. These receptor sequences come from a middle-aged man with active COVID-19. CDR3s include the opening cysteine and the closing phenylalanine or tryptophan. The order of the fields is D gene, J gene, V gene, clone size, CDR3 protein, CDR3 DNA. The D gene is left open where the match is weak. Some rows mark clone size as missing; the rest say once, few, many or name a class of expanded clone.

TRBD1 | TRBJ2-1 | TRBV11-2 | NA | CASSSAVGRGNEQFF | TGTGCCAGCAGTTCCGCTGTGGGCAGGGGGAATGAGCAGTTCTTC
TRBD1 | TRBJ2-1 | TRBV6-6 | NA | CASSSGGQGGNEQFF | TGTGCCAGCAGTTCGGGGGGACAGGGTGGGAATGAGCAGTTCTTC
TRBD2 | TRBJ2-7 | TRBV9 | NA | CASHLLGLAGGLPYEQYF | TGTGCCAGCCACCTCTTGGGACTAGCGGGGGGGCTTCCCTACGAGCAGTACTTC
NA | TRBJ1-5 | TRBV4-1 | few | CASSRLRGEPQHF | TGCGCCAGCAGCCGCCTCAGGGGAGAGCCCCAGCATTTT
NA | TRBJ2-5 | TRBV2 | NA | CASSESQVRTSSQETQYF | TGTGCCAGCAGTGAAAGTCAGGTCCGAACTAGCTCCCAAGAGACCCAGTACTTC
TRBD1 | TRBJ2-7 | TRBV28 | NA | CASEGQGGYEQYF | TGTGCCAGCGAGGGACAGGGGGGCTACGAGCAGTACTTC
TRBD2 | TRBJ2-5 | TRBV30 | NA | CAWSLGRLAGYVQETQYF | TGTGCCTGGAGTTTAGGAAGGCTAGCGGGATACGTCCAAGAGACCCAGTACTTC
NA | TRBJ1-5 | TRBV6-5 | NA | CASSYSRAPNQPQHF | TGTGCCAGCAGTTACTCGAGGGCGCCCAATCAGCCCCAGCATTTT
TRBD1 | TRBJ1-4 | TRBV7-9 | NA | CASSSTGTGLSNEKLFF | TGTGCCAGCAGTTCTACCGGGACAGGGCTTTCTAATGAAAAACTGTTTTTT
NA | TRBJ2-7 | TRBV30 | NA | CAWAPGLMREQYF | TGTGCCTGGGCCCCGGGACTTATGAGGGAGCAGTACTTC
NA | TRBJ1-2 | TRBV9 | NA | CASSAQGSYGYTF | TGTGCCAGCAGTGCACAGGGAAGCTATGGCTACACCTTC
TRBD2 | TRBJ2-3 | TRBV5-1 | once | CASSALAGGPGDTQYF | TGCGCCAGCAGCGCGTTAGCGGGGGGGCCGGGAGATACGCAGTATTTT
NA | TRBJ1-3 | TRBV15 | NA | CATSRESGIGNTIYF | TGTGCCACCAGCAGAGAGTCAGGGATCGGAAACACCATATATTTT
TRBD1 | TRBJ2-7 | TRBV27 | NA | CASSSHGTGVREQYF | TGTGCCAGCAGCTCCCACGGGACAGGGGTGCGGGAGCAGTACTTC
NA | TRBJ1-5 | TRBV6-2/TRBV6-3 | NA | CASSYSRGGQPQHF | TGTGCCAGCAGTTACTCGAGAGGAGGGCAGCCCCAGCATTTT
NA | TRBJ2-1 | TRBV21-1 | NA | CASVAGRRWNEQFF | TGTGCCAGCGTCGCAGGAAGGCGATGGAATGAGCAGTTCTTC
NA | TRBJ2-2 | TRBV19 | NA | CASTIAENTGELFF | TGTGCCTCAACGATAGCGGAGAACACCGGGGAGCTGTTTTTT
NA | TRBJ2-5 | TRBV3-1/TRBV3-2 | once | CASSRGEGGTQYF | TGTGCCAGCAGTCGGGGAGAGGGCGGGACCCAGTACTTC
TRBD1 | TRBJ2-2 | TRBV19 | NA | CASSIRGGANTGELFF | TGTGCCAGTAGTATCCGAGGGGGCGCGAACACCGGGGAGCTGTTTTTT
NA | TRBJ1-3 | TRBV11-2 | NA | CASSKYTGSGNTIYF | TGTGCCAGCAGCAAGTATACAGGGTCTGGAAACACCATATATTTT
TRBD2 | TRBJ2-1 | TRBV5-1 | NA | CASSLGTSGSSYNEQFF | TGCGCCAGCAGCTTGGGGACTAGCGGAAGCTCCTACAATGAGCAGTTCTTC
TRBD2 | TRBJ2-1 | TRBV7-3 | NA | CASSVSSGRADNEQFF | TGTGCCAGCAGCGTGTCTAGCGGCCGGGCTGACAATGAGCAGTTCTTC
TRBD1 | TRBJ2-7 | TRBV6-5 | NA | CASSRKGDRGDEQYF | TGTGCCAGCAGCCGCAAGGGGGACAGGGGCGACGAGCAGTACTTC
NA | TRBJ2-3 | TRBV14 | NA | CASSQKGGWSTDTQYF | TGTGCCAGCAGCCAAAAAGGCGGGTGGAGCACAGATACGCAGTATTTT
NA | TRBJ1-5 | TRBV7-2 | NA | CASSGRPLGRSNQPQHF | TGTGCCAGCAGCGGTCGACCTCTGGGCAGGAGCAATCAGCCCCAGCATTTT
TRBD1 | TRBJ2-7 | TRBV29-1 | NA | CSVEAGQGAYEQYF | TGCAGCGTTGAAGCGGGACAGGGGGCCTACGAGCAGTACTTC
NA | TRBJ1-1 | TRBV3-1/TRBV3-2 | NA | CASSLRPGNTEAFF | TGTGCCAGCAGCCTTCGGCCGGGGAACACTGAAGCTTTCTTT
NA | TRBJ2-3 | TRBV12-3/TRBV12-4 | NA | CASRQVRADTQYF | TGTGCCAGCAGGCAAGTGCGGGCAGATACGCAGTATTTT
TRBD1 | TRBJ1-1 | TRBV7-9 | NA | CASSLRQGGTEAFF | TGTGCCAGCAGCTTACGACAGGGCGGCACTGAAGCTTTCTTT
TRBD1 | TRBJ2-7 | TRBV5-5 | once | CASSARGTDKYYEQYF | TGTGCCAGCAGCGCACGTGGGACAGACAAATACTACGAGCAGTACTTC
NA | TRBJ1-4 | TRBV9 | NA | CASSVGQSNEKLFF | TGTGCCAGCAGCGTCGGACAGTCAAATGAAAAACTGTTTTTT
TRBD1 | TRBJ2-2 | TRBV19 | NA | CASSKDRGWTGELFF | TGTGCCAGTAGTAAGGACAGGGGGTGGACCGGGGAGCTGTTTTTT
NA | TRBJ1-2 | TRBV29-1 | NA | CSAPGGPSSNYGYTF | TGCAGCGCCCCCGGGGGACCATCCTCGAACTATGGCTACACCTTC
NA | TRBJ2-7 | TRBV9 | NA | CASSLSQGYEQYF | TGTGCCAGCAGCCTTTCCCAGGGTTACGAGCAGTACTTC
NA | TRBJ1-3 | TRBV9 | NA | CASSVGGASGNTIYF | TGTGCCAGCAGCGTAGGTGGAGCATCTGGAAACACCATATATTTT
TRBD2 | TRBJ2-7 | TRBV5-6 | NA | CASSFRSSGGLVSYEQYF | TGTGCCAGCAGCTTTCGGTCTAGCGGGGGATTGGTCTCCTACGAGCAGTACTTC
NA | TRBJ1-1 | TRBV20-1 | NA | CSAYVNTEAFF | TGCAGCGCGTATGTAAACACTGAAGCTTTCTTT
TRBD1 | TRBJ1-5 | TRBV2 | few | CASSPSRQGGNQPQHF | TGTGCCAGCAGCCCTTCCAGACAGGGGGGCAATCAGCCCCAGCATTTT
TRBD1 | TRBJ1-2 | TRBV6-1 | few | CASSDTGGAYGYTF | TGTGCCAGCAGTGATACAGGGGGCGCCTATGGCTACACCTTC
NA | TRBJ2-7 | TRBV6-2/TRBV6-3 | NA | CASSYPHRGRTYEQYF | TGTGCCAGCAGTTACCCCCATAGAGGCCGGACCTACGAGCAGTACTTC